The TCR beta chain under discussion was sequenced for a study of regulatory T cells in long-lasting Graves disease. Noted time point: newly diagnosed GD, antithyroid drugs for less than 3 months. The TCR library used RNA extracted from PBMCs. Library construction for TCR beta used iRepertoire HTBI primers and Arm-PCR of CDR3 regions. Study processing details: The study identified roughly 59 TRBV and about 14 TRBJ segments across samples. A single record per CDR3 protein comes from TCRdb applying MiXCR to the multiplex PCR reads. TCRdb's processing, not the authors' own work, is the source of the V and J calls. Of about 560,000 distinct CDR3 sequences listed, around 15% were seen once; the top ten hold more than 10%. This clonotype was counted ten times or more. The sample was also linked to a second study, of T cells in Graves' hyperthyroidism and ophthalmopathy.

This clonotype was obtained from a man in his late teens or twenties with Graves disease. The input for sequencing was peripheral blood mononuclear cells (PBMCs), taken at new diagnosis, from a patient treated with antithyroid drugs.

As DNA, the CDR3 is TGCAGCGTTGTGTCTGGGAGCACAAACACTGAAGCTTTCTTT. Its protein product is CSVVSGSTNTEAFF. This sequence joins TRBV29-1 and TRBJ1-1; D gene ambiguous. V was pared by 4 bases and J by 2 bases, with 14 bases between. Germline CDR1 SQVTM, CDR2 ANQGSEA. The CDR3 runs to 14 residues.